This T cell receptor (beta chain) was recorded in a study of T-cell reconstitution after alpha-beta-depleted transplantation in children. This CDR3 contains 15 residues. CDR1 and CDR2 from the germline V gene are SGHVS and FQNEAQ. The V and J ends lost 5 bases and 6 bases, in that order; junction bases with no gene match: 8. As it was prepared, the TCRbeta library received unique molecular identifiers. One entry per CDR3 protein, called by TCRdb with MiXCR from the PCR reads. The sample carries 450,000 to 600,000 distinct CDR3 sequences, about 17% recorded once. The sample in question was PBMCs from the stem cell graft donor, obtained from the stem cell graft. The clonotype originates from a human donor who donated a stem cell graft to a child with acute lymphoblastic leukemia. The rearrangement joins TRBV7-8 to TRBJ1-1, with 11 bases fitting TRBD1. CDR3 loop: CASSPRRDRGSEAFF. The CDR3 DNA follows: TGTGCCAGCAGCCCTCGCCGGGACAGGGGGTCTGAAGCTTTCTTT. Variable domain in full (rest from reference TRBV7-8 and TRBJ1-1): GAGVSQSPRYKVAKRGQDVALRCDPISGHVSLFWYQQALGQGPEFLTYFQNEAQLDKSGLPSDRFFAERPEGSVSTLKIQRTQQEDSAVYLCASSPRRDRGSEAFFGQGTRLTVV.